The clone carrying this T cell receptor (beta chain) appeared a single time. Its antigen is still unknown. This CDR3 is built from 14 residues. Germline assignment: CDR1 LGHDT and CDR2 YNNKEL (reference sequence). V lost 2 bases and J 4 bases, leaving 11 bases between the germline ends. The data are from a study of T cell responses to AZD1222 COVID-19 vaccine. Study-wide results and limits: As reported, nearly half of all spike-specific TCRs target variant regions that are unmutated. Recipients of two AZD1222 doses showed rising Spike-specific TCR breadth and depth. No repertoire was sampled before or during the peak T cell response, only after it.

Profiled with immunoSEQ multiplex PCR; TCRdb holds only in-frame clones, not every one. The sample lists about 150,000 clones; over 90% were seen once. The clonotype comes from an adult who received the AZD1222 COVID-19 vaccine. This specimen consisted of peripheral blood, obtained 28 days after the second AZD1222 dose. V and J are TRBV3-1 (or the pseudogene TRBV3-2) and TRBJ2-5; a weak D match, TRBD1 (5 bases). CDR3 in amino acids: CASSQRPGSETQYF. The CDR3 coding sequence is TGTGCCAGCAGCCAAAGGCCAGGGTCAGAGACCCAGTACTTC.